Sequencing of this TCR beta chain was carried out in a study of blood T cell repertoires in COVID-19. Study at large: Sample material is recorded as cDNA or gDNA derived from T cells, B-cell-depleted T cells, or PBMCs.

In the study's own analysis: Amplified reference gene primers provided the basis for estimating nucleated cell counts. The data were produced by immunoSEQ multiplex PCR, yet TCRdb's version contains in-frame clones alone and is incomplete. That table furnishes V, J and clone size, whereas the DNA furnished D and trimming. In the table there are 250,000 or so clones, less than 85% of which are singletons. The germline CDR1 and CDR2 sequences are MGHRA and YSYEKL. The CDR3 covers 16 residues. The V gene lost 0 bases and the J gene lost 1 base, with 13 bases spanning the gap. Participants were aged about 18 to 100 years from 20 to 30 US areas. Cohort placement rested on clinical history that participants reported themselves.

This TCR was recovered from a man aged 55 to 69 who had recovered from COVID-19. This rearrangement joins TRBV4-1 to TRBJ2-7; the D is unclear. Sequenced: PBMCs or T cells enriched from blood (not recorded which). CDR3 in amino acids: CASSQERSSVSYEQYF. The CDR3 DNA follows: TGCGCCAGCAGCCAAGAGAGGTCCTCTGTTTCCTACGAGCAGTACTTC.